This T cell receptor (beta chain) was observed in a study of T-cell reconstitution after alpha-beta-depleted transplantation in children. The germline CDR1 and CDR2 sequences are SGHRS and YFSETQ. V lost 4 bases, J lost 4 bases, and 6 bases stayed unmatched. The CDR3 has 16 amino acids. A library of TCRbeta sequences, prepared with unique molecular identifiers, was generated. From the PCR reads, TCRdb called clonotypes with MiXCR, one entry per CDR3 protein. The table records just under 550,000 distinct CDR3 sequences, roughly 18% of them present only once. This clonotype came up once. This specimen consisted of PBMCs from the stem cell graft donor, obtained from the stem cell graft. This sequence joins TRBV5-1 and TRBJ2-1, with TRBD2 matching 12 bases. This sequence originates from a human donor who donated a stem cell graft to a child with acute lymphoblastic leukemia. CDR3 bases: TGCGCCAGCAGCGGCGACGGGACTAGCGGGTACAATGAGCAGTTCTTC. It encodes CASSGDGTSGYNEQFF.